These T cell receptor beta chains were read from a single sample in a study of blood T cell repertoires in COVID-19. TCRdb's table, derived via immunoSEQ multiplex PCR, lists solely in-frame clones and lacks some. The repertoire includes 300,000 to 400,000 clones, around 87% of them detected once, and about 0.89% sits in the top ten. Sequenced: PBMCs or T cells enriched from blood (not recorded which). The receptors shown here come from a woman in her 30s with acute COVID-19. The CDR3 runs from the conserved cysteine through the conserved F or W. D genes are given only for firm matches. Only part of the rows carry a size: once, few, many, or a class if the clone is expanded.

j_call: TRBJ1-2
d_call: TRBD1
clone_size: .
v_call: TRBV9
cdr3_aa: CASSVGQGSYGYTF
cdr3_nt: TGTGCCAGCAGCGTCGGACAGGGTTCCTATGGCTACACCTTC

j_call: TRBJ1-4
d_call: .
clone_size: .
v_call: TRBV30
cdr3_aa: CAWSVRGATNEKLFF
cdr3_nt: TGTGCCTGGAGTGTACGCGGGGCAACTAATGAAAAACTGTTTTTT

j_call: TRBJ2-2
d_call: TRBD2
clone_size: .
v_call: TRBV4-3
cdr3_aa: CASSQAPSGGSNTGELFF
cdr3_nt: TGCGCCAGCAGCCAAGCTCCTAGCGGGGGCTCGAACACCGGGGAGCTGTTTTTT

j_call: TRBJ1-6
d_call: .
clone_size: .
v_call: TRBV2
cdr3_aa: CASKRGRDNSPLHF
cdr3_nt: TGTGCCAGCAAGCGGGGCCGAGATAATTCACCCCTCCACTTT

j_call: TRBJ1-6
d_call: TRBD1
clone_size: .
v_call: TRBV18
cdr3_aa: CASSPTGQIGNSPLHF
cdr3_nt: TGTGCCAGCTCACCGACGGGACAGATTGGTAATTCACCCCTCCACTTT

j_call: TRBJ2-1
d_call: TRBD1
clone_size: .
v_call: TRBV30
cdr3_aa: CAWRYVRDRGQRSYNEQFF
cdr3_nt: TGTGCCTGGAGGTATGTCCGGGACAGGGGGCAAAGGTCCTACAATGAGCAGTTCTTC

j_call: TRBJ1-1
d_call: .
clone_size: .
v_call: TRBV23-1
cdr3_aa: CASRCGECAFF
cdr3_nt: TGCGCCAGCCGATGCGGGGAGTGCGCTTTCTTT

j_call: TRBJ1-1
d_call: .
clone_size: once
v_call: TRBV9
cdr3_aa: CASSVVGIGTEAFF
cdr3_nt: TGTGCCAGCAGCGTAGTCGGGATCGGCACTGAAGCTTTCTTT

j_call: TRBJ2-1
d_call: TRBD2
clone_size: .
v_call: TRBV9
cdr3_aa: CASSLSGAIYNEQFF
cdr3_nt: TGTGCCAGCAGCCTTAGCGGGGCCATATACAATGAGCAGTTCTTC

j_call: TRBJ2-7
d_call: TRBD1
clone_size: .
v_call: TRBV18
cdr3_aa: CASSPRGGQGSYEQYF
cdr3_nt: TGTGCCAGCTCACCCCGGGGGGGACAGGGGTCCTACGAGCAGTACTTC

j_call: TRBJ2-3
d_call: .
clone_size: .
v_call: TRBV29-1
cdr3_aa: CSVALRGRNTDTQYF
cdr3_nt: TGCAGCGTGGCTCTTCGCGGCAGAAACACAGATACGCAGTATTTT

j_call: TRBJ1-5
d_call: TRBD1
clone_size: .
v_call: TRBV6-4
cdr3_aa: CASSATGNSNQPQHF
cdr3_nt: TGTGCCAGCAGTGCGACAGGGAATAGCAATCAGCCCCAGCATTTT

j_call: TRBJ1-4
d_call: .
clone_size: .
v_call: TRBV28
cdr3_aa: CASSGGKEKLFF
cdr3_nt: TGTGCCAGCAGCGGAGGCAAGGAAAAACTGTTTTTT

j_call: TRBJ1-6
d_call: .
clone_size: .
v_call: TRBV6-5
cdr3_aa: CASRKGPTGGIPLHF
cdr3_nt: TGTGCCAGCAGAAAGGGGCCGACTGGGGGGATACCCCTCCACTTT

j_call: TRBJ1-1
d_call: .
clone_size: .
v_call: TRBV24-1
cdr3_aa: CATSDSNTEAFF
cdr3_nt: TGTGCCACCAGTGATTCAAACACTGAAGCTTTCTTT

j_call: TRBJ2-3
d_call: TRBD1
clone_size: .
v_call: TRBV10-1
cdr3_aa: CASSESIGRGSWDTQYF
cdr3_nt: TGCGCCAGCAGTGAGTCGATTGGCAGGGGGTCGTGGGATACGCAGTATTTT

j_call: TRBJ2-3
d_call: .
clone_size: .
v_call: TRBV11-3
cdr3_aa: CASSFGTGLRTDTQYF
cdr3_nt: TGTGCCAGCAGCTTTGGCACGGGACTCCGCACAGATACGCAGTATTTT

j_call: TRBJ1-4
d_call: .
clone_size: .
v_call: TRBV10-2
cdr3_aa: CASSDPGGAGNEKLFF
cdr3_nt: TGCGCCAGCAGTGACCCGGGGGGCGCTGGAAATGAAAAACTGTTTTTT

j_call: TRBJ1-1
d_call: TRBD1
clone_size: .
v_call: TRBV5-5
cdr3_aa: CASSLQGTEAFF
cdr3_nt: TGTGCCAGCAGCTTACAGGGGACTGAAGCTTTCTTT

j_call: TRBJ2-3
d_call: .
clone_size: .
v_call: TRBV7-2
cdr3_aa: CASRYQIPSGPDGTQYF
cdr3_nt: TGTGCCAGCAGGTATCAAATCCCGTCAGGCCCAGATGGTACGCAGTATTTT

j_call: TRBJ1-1
d_call: TRBD1
clone_size: many
v_call: TRBV30
cdr3_aa: CAWMGQGARRTEAFF
cdr3_nt: TGTGCCTGGATGGGCCAGGGGGCTCGCAGGACTGAAGCTTTCTTT

j_call: TRBJ2-4
d_call: .
clone_size: .
v_call: TRBV6-5
cdr3_aa: CASRPQPTAKNIQYF
cdr3_nt: TGTGCCAGCAGGCCACAGCCTACTGCCAAAAACATTCAGTACTTC

j_call: TRBJ2-6
d_call: TRBD1
clone_size: .
v_call: TRBV5-1
cdr3_aa: CASSLDGQGPGANVLTF
cdr3_nt: TGCGCCAGCAGCTTGGACGGACAGGGGCCTGGGGCCAACGTCCTGACTTTC

j_call: TRBJ1-5
d_call: TRBD1
clone_size: .
v_call: TRBV19
cdr3_aa: CASNRGLLPQHF
cdr3_nt: TGTGCCAGTAACAGGGGGCTCCTGCCCCAGCATTTT

j_call: TRBJ2-7
d_call: .
clone_size: .
v_call: TRBV14
cdr3_aa: CASSQGASEQYF
cdr3_nt: TGTGCCAGCAGCCAGGGAGCATCCGAGCAGTACTTC

j_call: TRBJ1-1
d_call: .
clone_size: .
v_call: TRBV29-1
cdr3_aa: CSVVSGVAFF
cdr3_nt: TGCAGCGTTGTATCCGGGGTGGCTTTCTTT

j_call: TRBJ2-3
d_call: TRBD2
clone_size: .
v_call: TRBV9
cdr3_aa: CASSVASGGTTDTQYF
cdr3_nt: TGTGCCAGCAGCGTAGCTAGCGGGGGGACCACAGATACGCAGTATTTT

j_call: TRBJ2-7
d_call: TRBD1
clone_size: .
v_call: TRBV7-2
cdr3_aa: CASSFSGQGTYEQYF
cdr3_nt: TGTGCCAGCAGCTTTTCGGGACAGGGAACCTACGAGCAGTACTTC

j_call: TRBJ1-2
d_call: TRBD1
clone_size: .
v_call: TRBV11-2
cdr3_aa: CASSLEGTGAYGYTF
cdr3_nt: TGTGCCAGCAGCTTAGAGGGGACAGGGGCTTATGGCTACACCTTC

j_call: TRBJ1-2
d_call: .
clone_size: .
v_call: TRBV9
cdr3_aa: CASSVDPGGTRGYTF
cdr3_nt: TGTGCCAGCAGCGTAGACCCGGGAGGTACGAGGGGCTACACCTTC

j_call: TRBJ2-1
d_call: .
clone_size: .
v_call: TRBV15
cdr3_aa: CATSREPSPNEQFF
cdr3_nt: TGTGCCACCAGCAGAGAGCCTAGCCCCAATGAGCAGTTCTTC

j_call: TRBJ1-1
d_call: .
clone_size: .
v_call: TRBV7-3
cdr3_aa: CASSPGHLNTEAFF
cdr3_nt: TGTGCCAGCAGCCCGGGACACTTGAACACTGAAGCTTTCTTT

j_call: TRBJ2-3
d_call: .
clone_size: once
v_call: TRBV27
cdr3_aa: CASSLSGRSTDTQYF
cdr3_nt: TGTGCCAGCAGTTTATCGGGCAGAAGCACAGATACGCAGTATTTT

j_call: TRBJ2-5
d_call: TRBD1
clone_size: .
v_call: TRBV18
cdr3_aa: CASSPLGRGETQYF
cdr3_nt: TGTGCCAGCTCACCGCTGGGCAGGGGGGAGACCCAGTACTTC

j_call: TRBJ2-3
d_call: .
clone_size: .
v_call: TRBV7-6
cdr3_aa: CASSPYEADTQYF
cdr3_nt: TGTGCCAGCAGCCCGTATGAGGCAGATACGCAGTATTTT

j_call: TRBJ1-3
d_call: .
clone_size: .
v_call: TRBV2
cdr3_aa: CASTRESADTIYF
cdr3_nt: TGTGCCAGCACTCGGGAAAGCGCGGACACCATATATTTT

j_call: TRBJ2-3
d_call: TRBD2
clone_size: .
v_call: TRBV29-1
cdr3_aa: CSVVAGGHYGTDTQYF
cdr3_nt: TGCAGCGTTGTGGCGGGGGGGCATTACGGCACAGATACGCAGTATTTT

j_call: TRBJ2-3
d_call: TRBD2
clone_size: .
v_call: TRBV24-1
cdr3_aa: CATSAPGGLDTQYF
cdr3_nt: TGTGCCACCAGTGCCCCGGGGGGGCTGGATACGCAGTATTTT

j_call: TRBJ2-3
d_call: .
clone_size: .
v_call: TRBV5-1
cdr3_aa: CASSLSGGDPDTQYF
cdr3_nt: TGCGCCAGCAGCTTGTCTGGAGGAGACCCCGATACGCAGTATTTT

j_call: TRBJ1-2
d_call: .
clone_size: .
v_call: TRBV9
cdr3_aa: CASSPDPQGRGDGYTF
cdr3_nt: TGTGCCAGCAGCCCCGACCCACAGGGACGGGGGGATGGCTACACCTTC

j_call: TRBJ2-4
d_call: .
clone_size: .
v_call: TRBV27
cdr3_aa: CASNPIGEGGNIQYF
cdr3_nt: TGTGCCAGCAACCCAATCGGGGAGGGGGGAAACATTCAGTACTTC

j_call: TRBJ1-2
d_call: .
clone_size: .
v_call: TRBV10-2
cdr3_aa: CASSVARGYGYTF
cdr3_nt: TGCGCCAGCAGTGTTGCCAGGGGTTATGGCTACACCTTC

j_call: TRBJ2-7
d_call: .
clone_size: once
v_call: TRBV5-1
cdr3_aa: CASKARDYEQYF
cdr3_nt: TGCGCCAGCAAGGCCAGGGACTACGAGCAGTACTTC

j_call: TRBJ2-3
d_call: .
clone_size: .
v_call: TRBV9
cdr3_aa: CASSVGGFGDTQYF
cdr3_nt: TGTGCCAGCAGCGTAGGAGGTTTTGGAGATACGCAGTATTTT

j_call: TRBJ1-2
d_call: TRBD1
clone_size: .
v_call: TRBV2
cdr3_aa: CASSGGQGNQGYTF
cdr3_nt: TGTGCCAGCAGCGGGGGACAGGGGAATCAAGGCTACACCTTC

j_call: TRBJ1-6
d_call: .
clone_size: .
v_call: TRBV9
cdr3_aa: CASSVAGGLGSPLHF
cdr3_nt: TGTGCCAGCAGCGTAGCGGGGGGGCTAGGTTCACCCCTCCACTTT

j_call: TRBJ1-6
d_call: TRBD1
clone_size: .
v_call: TRBV5-6
cdr3_aa: CASRVTGGYVTPLHF
cdr3_nt: TGTGCCAGCAGGGTGACAGGGGGATATGTAACACCCCTCCACTTT

j_call: TRBJ2-3
d_call: TRBD2
clone_size: .
v_call: TRBV9
cdr3_aa: CASSALGAGGADTQYF
cdr3_nt: TGTGCCAGCTCCGCCTTAGGGGCGGGGGGGGCAGATACGCAGTATTTT

j_call: TRBJ2-4
d_call: TRBD1
clone_size: .
v_call: TRBV5-6
cdr3_aa: CASRGGQGSIQYF
cdr3_nt: TGTGCCAGCAGGGGAGGACAGGGAAGCATTCAGTACTTC

j_call: TRBJ2-2
d_call: TRBD1
clone_size: .
v_call: TRBV20-1
cdr3_aa: CSASQGANTGELFF
cdr3_nt: TGCAGTGCTAGTCAGGGGGCAAACACCGGGGAGCTGTTTTTT

j_call: TRBJ2-4
d_call: .
clone_size: .
v_call: TRBV6-5
cdr3_aa: CASSPDRAKNIQYF
cdr3_nt: TGTGCCAGCAGCCCAGACAGGGCCAAAAACATTCAGTACTTC

j_call: TRBJ2-1
d_call: .
clone_size: .
v_call: TRBV7-6
cdr3_aa: CASSPPRPMGAPEQFF
cdr3_nt: TGTGCCAGCAGCCCCCCCCGGCCGATGGGGGCCCCTGAGCAGTTCTTC

j_call: TRBJ2-1
d_call: TRBD1
clone_size: .
v_call: TRBV24-1
cdr3_aa: CATSPWGQGHNEQFF
cdr3_nt: TGTGCCACCAGTCCCTGGGGACAGGGACACAATGAGCAGTTCTTC

j_call: TRBJ2-4
d_call: TRBD2
clone_size: .
v_call: TRBV7-8
cdr3_aa: CASSPSASGGIKGSGKNIQYF
cdr3_nt: TGTGCCAGCAGCCCGTCGGCTAGCGGGGGGATAAAAGGGTCGGGCAAAAACATTCAGTACTTC

j_call: TRBJ2-7
d_call: .
clone_size: .
v_call: TRBV7-9
cdr3_aa: CASSPLTIAYYEQYF
cdr3_nt: TGTGCCAGCAGCCCCCTAACTATCGCCTACTACGAGCAGTACTTC